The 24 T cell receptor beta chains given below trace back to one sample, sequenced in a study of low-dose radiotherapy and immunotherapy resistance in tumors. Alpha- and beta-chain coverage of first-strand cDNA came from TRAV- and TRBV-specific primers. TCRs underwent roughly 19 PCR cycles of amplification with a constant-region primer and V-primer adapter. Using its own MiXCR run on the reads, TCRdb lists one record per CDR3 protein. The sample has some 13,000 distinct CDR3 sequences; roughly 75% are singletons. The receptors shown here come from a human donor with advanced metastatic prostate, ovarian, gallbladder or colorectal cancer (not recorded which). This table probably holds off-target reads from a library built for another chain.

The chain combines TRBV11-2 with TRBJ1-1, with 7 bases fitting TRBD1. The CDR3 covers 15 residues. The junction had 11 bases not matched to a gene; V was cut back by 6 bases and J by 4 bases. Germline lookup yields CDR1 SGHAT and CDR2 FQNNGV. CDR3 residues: CASRPRQGGFTEAFF. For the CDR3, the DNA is TGTGCCAGCAGGCCGCGACAGGGAGGCTTCACTGAAGCTTTCTTT.

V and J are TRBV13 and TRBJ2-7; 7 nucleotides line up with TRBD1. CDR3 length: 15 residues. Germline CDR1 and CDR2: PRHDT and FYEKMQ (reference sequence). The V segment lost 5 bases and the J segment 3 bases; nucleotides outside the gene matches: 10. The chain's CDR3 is CASSLGATGVYEQYF. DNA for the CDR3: TGTGCCAGCAGCCTGGGGGCAACAGGGGTCTACGAGCAGTACTTC.

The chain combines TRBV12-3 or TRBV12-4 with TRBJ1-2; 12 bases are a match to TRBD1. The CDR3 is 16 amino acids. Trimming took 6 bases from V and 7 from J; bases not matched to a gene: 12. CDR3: CASSPLGGQGASGYTF. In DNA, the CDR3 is TGTGCCAGCAGCCCGCTAGGGGGACAGGGGGCCTCTGGCTACACCTTC.

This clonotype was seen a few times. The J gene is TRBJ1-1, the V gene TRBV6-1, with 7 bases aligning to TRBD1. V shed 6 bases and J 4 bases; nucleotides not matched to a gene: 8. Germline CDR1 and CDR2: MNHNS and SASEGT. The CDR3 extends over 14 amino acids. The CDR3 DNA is TGTGCCAGCAGGCTACAGGGGATGGGCACTGAAGCTTTCTTT. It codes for CASRLQGMGTEAFF.

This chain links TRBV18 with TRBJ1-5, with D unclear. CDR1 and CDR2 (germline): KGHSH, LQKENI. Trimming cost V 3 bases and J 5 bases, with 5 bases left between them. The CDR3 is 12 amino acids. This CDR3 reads CASSPPDQPQHF. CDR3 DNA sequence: TGTGCCAGCTCACCCCCCGATCAGCCCCAGCATTTT.

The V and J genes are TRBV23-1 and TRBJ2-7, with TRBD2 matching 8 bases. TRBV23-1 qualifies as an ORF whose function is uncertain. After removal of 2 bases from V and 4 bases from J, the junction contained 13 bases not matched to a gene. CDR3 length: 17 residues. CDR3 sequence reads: CASSQGTPGGGRYEQYF. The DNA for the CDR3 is TGCGCCAGCAGTCAAGGGACCCCTGGCGGGGGGAGGTACGAGCAGTACTTC.

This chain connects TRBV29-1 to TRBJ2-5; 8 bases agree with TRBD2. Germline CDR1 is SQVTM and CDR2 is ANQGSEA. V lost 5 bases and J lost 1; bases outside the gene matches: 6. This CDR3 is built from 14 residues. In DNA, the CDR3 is TGCAGCGTTTCTCACCGGGGGGGCCAAGAGACCCAGTACTTC. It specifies CSVSHRGGQETQYF.

DNA of the CDR3: TGTGCCAGCAGTGAAGGGCAGGAGGCCTCCTACGAGCAGTACTTC. Its translation: CASSEGQEASYEQYF. This chain joins TRBV6-1 and TRBJ2-7, with a weak D call TRBD2 (5 bases). This CDR3 spans 15 amino acids. The germline V gene encodes CDR1 MNHNS and CDR2 SASEGT. The ends were cut back, 1 base at V and 0 bases at J, with 10 bases in the middle.

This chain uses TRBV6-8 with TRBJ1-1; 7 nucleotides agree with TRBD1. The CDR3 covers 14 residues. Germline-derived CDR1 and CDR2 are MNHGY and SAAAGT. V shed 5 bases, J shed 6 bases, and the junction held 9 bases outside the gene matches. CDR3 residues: CASSTETGSAEAFF. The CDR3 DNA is TGTGCCAGCAGTACTGAGACAGGGTCGGCTGAAGCTTTCTTT.

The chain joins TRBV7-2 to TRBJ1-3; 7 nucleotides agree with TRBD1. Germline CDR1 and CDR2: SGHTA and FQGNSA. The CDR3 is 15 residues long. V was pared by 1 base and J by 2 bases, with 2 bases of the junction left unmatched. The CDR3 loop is CASSLVGGTGNTIYF. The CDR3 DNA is TGTGCCAGCAGCTTAGTAGGGGGCACTGGAAACACCATATATTTT.

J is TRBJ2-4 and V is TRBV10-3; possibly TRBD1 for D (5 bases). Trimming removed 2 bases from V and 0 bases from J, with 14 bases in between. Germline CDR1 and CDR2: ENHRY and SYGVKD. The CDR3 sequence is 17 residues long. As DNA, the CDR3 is TGTGCCATCAGTGAGAGTCGCCAGGGCTTAGCCAAAAACATTCAGTACTTC. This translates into CAISESRQGLAKNIQYF.

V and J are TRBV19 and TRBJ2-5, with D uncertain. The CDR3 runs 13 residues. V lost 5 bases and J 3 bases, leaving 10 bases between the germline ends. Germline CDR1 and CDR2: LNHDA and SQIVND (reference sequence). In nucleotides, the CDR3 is TGTGCCAGTAGTTTGGGGTTGGAAGAGACCCAGTACTTC. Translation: CASSLGLEETQYF.

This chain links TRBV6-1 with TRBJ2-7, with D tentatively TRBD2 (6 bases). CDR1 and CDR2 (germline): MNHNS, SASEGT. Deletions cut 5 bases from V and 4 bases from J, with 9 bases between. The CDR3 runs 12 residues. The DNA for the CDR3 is TGTGCCAGCAGTCTGGGGGGATACGAGCAGTACTTC. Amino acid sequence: CASSLGGYEQYF.

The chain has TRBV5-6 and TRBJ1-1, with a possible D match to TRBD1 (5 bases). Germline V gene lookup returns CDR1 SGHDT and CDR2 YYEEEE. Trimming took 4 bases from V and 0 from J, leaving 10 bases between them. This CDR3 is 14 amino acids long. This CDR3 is CASSVRAMNTEAFF. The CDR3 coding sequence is TGTGCCAGCAGCGTCAGGGCCATGAACACTGAAGCTTTCTTT.

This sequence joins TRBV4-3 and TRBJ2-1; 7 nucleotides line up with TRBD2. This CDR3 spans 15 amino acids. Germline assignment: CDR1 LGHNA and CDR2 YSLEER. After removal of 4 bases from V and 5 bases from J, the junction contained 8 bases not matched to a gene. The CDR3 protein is CASSPLAGRNNEQFF. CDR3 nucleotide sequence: TGCGCCAGCAGCCCCTTAGCGGGTCGCAACAATGAGCAGTTCTTC.

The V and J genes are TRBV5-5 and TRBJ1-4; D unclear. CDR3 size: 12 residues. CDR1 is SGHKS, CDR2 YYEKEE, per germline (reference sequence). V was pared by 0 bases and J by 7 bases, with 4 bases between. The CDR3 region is CASSLDPEKLFF. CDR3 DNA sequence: TGTGCCAGCAGCTTGGACCCTGAAAAACTGTTTTTT.

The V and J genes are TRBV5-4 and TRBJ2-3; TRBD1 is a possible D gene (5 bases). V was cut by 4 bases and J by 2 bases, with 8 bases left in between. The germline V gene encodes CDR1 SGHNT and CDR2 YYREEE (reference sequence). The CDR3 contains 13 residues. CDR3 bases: TGTGCCAGCAGCGGGGCCTTCACAGATACGCAGTATTTT. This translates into CASSGAFTDTQYF.

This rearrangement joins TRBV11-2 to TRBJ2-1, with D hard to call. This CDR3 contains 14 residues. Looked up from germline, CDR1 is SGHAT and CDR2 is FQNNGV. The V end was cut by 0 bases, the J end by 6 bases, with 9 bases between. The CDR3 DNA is TGTGCCAGCAGCTTAGATCGGGCAGGCAATGAGCAGTTCTTC. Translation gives CASSLDRAGNEQFF.

The CDR3 DNA sequence: TGCAGCGTTGGAGGGGCAGGGAGGGATTCACCCCTCCACTTT. Amino acid sequence: CSVGGAGRDSPLHF. The rearrangement links TRBV29-1 to TRBJ1-6; D is possibly TRBD1 (5 bases). CDR1 is SQVTM, CDR2 ANQGSEA, per germline. Trimming pared 4 bases from V and 8 bases from J, leaving 15 bases between. The CDR3 sequence is 14 residues long.

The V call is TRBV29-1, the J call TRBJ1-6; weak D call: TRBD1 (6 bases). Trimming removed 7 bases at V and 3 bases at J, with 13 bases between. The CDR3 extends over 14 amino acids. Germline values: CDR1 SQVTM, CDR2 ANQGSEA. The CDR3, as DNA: TGCAGCGCCCCGGACAGAAGCTATAATTCACCCCTCCACTTT. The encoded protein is CSAPDRSYNSPLHF.

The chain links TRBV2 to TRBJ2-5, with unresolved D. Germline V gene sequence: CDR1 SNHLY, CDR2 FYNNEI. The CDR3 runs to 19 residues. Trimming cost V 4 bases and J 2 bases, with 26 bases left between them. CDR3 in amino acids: CASSGVEGWLDPRQETQYF. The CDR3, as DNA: TGTGCCAGCAGTGGGGTAGAAGGATGGTTAGATCCCCGACAAGAGACCCAGTACTTC.

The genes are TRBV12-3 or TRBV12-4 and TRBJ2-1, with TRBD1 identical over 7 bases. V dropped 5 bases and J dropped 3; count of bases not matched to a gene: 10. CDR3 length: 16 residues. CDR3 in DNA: TGTGCCAGCAGTCACCAGGGGGACGTGGTCTACAATGAGCAGTTCTTC. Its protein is CASSHQGDVVYNEQFF.

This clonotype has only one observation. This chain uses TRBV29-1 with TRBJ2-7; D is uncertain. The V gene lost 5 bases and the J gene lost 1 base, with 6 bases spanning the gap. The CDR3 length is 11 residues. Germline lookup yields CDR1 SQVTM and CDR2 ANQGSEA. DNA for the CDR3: TGCAGCGTTATCTCTTCCTACGAGCAGTACTTC. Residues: CSVISSYEQYF.

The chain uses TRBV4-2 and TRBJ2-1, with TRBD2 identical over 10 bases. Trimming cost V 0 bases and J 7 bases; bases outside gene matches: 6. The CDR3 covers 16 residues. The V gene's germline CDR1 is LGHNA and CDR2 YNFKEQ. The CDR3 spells CASSQESGGAGNEQFF. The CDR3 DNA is TGTGCCAGCAGCCAAGAGAGCGGGGGGGCAGGGAATGAGCAGTTCTTC.